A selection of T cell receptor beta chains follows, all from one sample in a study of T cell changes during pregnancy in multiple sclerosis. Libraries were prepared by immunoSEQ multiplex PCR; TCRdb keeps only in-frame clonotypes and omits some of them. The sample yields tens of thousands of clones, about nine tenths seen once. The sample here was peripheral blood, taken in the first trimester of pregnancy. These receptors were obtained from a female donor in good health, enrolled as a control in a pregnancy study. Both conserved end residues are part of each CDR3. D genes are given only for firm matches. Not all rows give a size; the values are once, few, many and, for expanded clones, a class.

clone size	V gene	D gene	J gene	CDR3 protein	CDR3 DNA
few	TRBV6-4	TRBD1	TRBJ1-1	CASSVDRANTEAFF	TGTGCCAGCAGTGTCGACAGGGCGAACACTGAAGCTTTCTTT
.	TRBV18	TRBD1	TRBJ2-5	CATQGQGGETQYF	TGTGCCACCCAGGGACAGGGCGGAGAGACCCAGTACTTC
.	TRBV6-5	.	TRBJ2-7	CASSYSSSYEQYF	TGTGCCAGCAGTTACTCTTCCAGCTACGAGCAGTACTTC
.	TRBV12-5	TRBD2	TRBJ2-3	CASGSNSGRAIDTQYF	TGTGCTAGTGGTTCGAATAGCGGGAGGGCCATAGATACGCAGTATTTT
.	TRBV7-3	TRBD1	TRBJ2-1	CASSPWDRAAYNEQFF	TGTGCCAGCAGCCCCTGGGACAGGGCTGCCTACAATGAGCAGTTCTTC
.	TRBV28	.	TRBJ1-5	CASSRTGNQPQHF	TGTGCCAGCAGCAGGACAGGCAATCAGCCCCAGCATTTT
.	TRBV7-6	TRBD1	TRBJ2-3	CASSSEGAADTQYF	TGTGCCAGCAGCTCAGAGGGGGCCGCAGATACGCAGTATTTT
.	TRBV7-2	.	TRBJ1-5	CASSLDRVSGNQPQHF	TGTGCCAGCAGCTTAGACAGGGTCAGCGGCAATCAGCCCCAGCATTTT
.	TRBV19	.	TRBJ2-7	CASSPSGTPTYEQYF	TGTGCCAGTAGCCCCTCCGGGACACCTACTTACGAGCAGTACTTC
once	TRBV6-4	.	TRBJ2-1	CASSDSGGYNEQFF	TGTGCCAGCAGTGACTCAGGGGGCTACAATGAGCAGTTCTTC
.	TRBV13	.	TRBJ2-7	CASSLISGHEQYF	TGTGCCAGCAGCCTCATCTCTGGGCACGAGCAGTACTTC
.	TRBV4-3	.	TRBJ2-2	CASSHGYPGELFF	TGCGCCAGCAGCCACGGGTACCCCGGGGAGCTGTTTTTT
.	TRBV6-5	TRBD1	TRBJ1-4	CASRRQGDEKLFF	TGTGCCAGCAGACGACAGGGAGATGAAAAACTGTTTTTT
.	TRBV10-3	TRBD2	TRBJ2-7	CAISESNILAASEQYF	TGTGCCATCAGTGAGTCGAATATACTAGCGGCCTCCGAGCAGTACTTC
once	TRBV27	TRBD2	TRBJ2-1	CASSFPTPGLAGGRPYNEQFF	TGTGCCAGCAGTTTCCCCACCCCCGGGCTAGCGGGGGGGCGACCCTACAATGAGCAGTTCTTC
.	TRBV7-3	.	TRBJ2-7	CASSLTGRGDYEQYF	TGTGCCAGCAGCTTAACTGGCAGGGGAGACTACGAGCAGTACTTC
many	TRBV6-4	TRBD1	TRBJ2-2	CASSDWDSPAGELFF	TGTGCCAGCAGTGACTGGGACAGCCCGGCCGGGGAGCTGTTTTTT
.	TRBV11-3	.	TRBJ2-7	CASSLDGSYEQYF	TGTGCCAGCAGCTTAGACGGGAGCTACGAGCAGTACTTC
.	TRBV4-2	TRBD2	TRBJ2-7	CASSQDASGGSLYEQYF	TGTGCCAGCAGCCAAGATGCTAGCGGGGGATCCCTCTACGAGCAGTACTTC
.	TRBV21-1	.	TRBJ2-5	CASSSRLAEPFGASVETETQYF	TGTGCCAGCAGCAGTAGGCTAGCGGAGCCCTTCGGGGCCTCGGTCGAGACGGAGACCCAGTACTTC
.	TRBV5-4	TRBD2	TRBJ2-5	CASSFTGSGALQETQYF	TGTGCCAGCAGCTTCACCGGTAGCGGGGCGCTACAAGAGACCCAGTACTTC
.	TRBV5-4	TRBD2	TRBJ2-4	CASSSGTSGRDIQYF	TGTGCCAGCAGCTCCGGGACTAGCGGGAGAGACATTCAGTACTTC
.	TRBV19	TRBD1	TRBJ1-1	CASSKNSGTGEWNTEAFF	TGTGCCAGTAGTAAGAATTCCGGGACAGGAGAGTGGAACACTGAAGCTTTCTTT
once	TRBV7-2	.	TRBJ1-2	CASSPLGGRDGYTF	TGTGCCAGCAGTCCTTTGGGGGGGCGCGATGGCTACACCTTC
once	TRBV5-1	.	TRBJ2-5	CASSFPDRQETQYF	TGCGCCAGCAGCTTCCCGGACAGACAAGAGACCCAGTACTTC
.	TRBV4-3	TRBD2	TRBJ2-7	CASSQEGSGTYEQYF	TGCGCCAGCAGCCAAGAGGGTAGCGGGACCTACGAGCAGTACTTC
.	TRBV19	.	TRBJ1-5	CASSIDWEQPQHF	TGTGCCAGTAGTATTGATTGGGAGCAGCCCCAGCATTTT
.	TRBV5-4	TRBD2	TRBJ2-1	CASSLLAGSYNEQFF	TGTGCCAGCAGCCTACTAGCGGGATCCTACAATGAGCAGTTCTTC
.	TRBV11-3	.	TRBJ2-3	CASSLSGDTQYF	TGTGCCAGCAGCTTAAGCGGGGATACGCAGTATTTT
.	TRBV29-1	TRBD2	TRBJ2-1	CSVEGLAGRNEQFF	TGCAGCGTTGAGGGACTAGCGGGACGGAATGAGCAGTTCTTC
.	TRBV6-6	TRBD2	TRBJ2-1	CASSSTSVGEQFF	TGTGCCAGCAGTTCTACTAGCGTAGGTGAGCAGTTCTTC
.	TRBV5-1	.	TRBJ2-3	CASSLEGLGGTDTQYF	TGCGCCAGCAGCTTGGAGGGGTTAGGTGGCACAGATACGCAGTATTTT
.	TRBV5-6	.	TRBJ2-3	CASSLGADTQYF	TGTGCCAGCAGCTTAGGGGCAGATACGCAGTATTTT
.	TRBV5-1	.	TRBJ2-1	CASSLAQVYNEQFF	TGCGCCAGCAGCTTGGCCCAGGTTTACAATGAGCAGTTCTTC
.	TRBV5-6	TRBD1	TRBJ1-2	CASSTGQGHGYTF	TGTGCCAGCAGCACGGGACAGGGTCACGGCTACACCTTC
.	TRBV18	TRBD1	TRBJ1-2	CASSPGTGSNYGYTF	TGTGCCAGCTCACCAGGGACAGGCTCTAACTATGGCTACACCTTC
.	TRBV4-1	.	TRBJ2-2	CASSQDLGASGELFF	TGCGCCAGCAGCCAAGATCTAGGGGCCTCCGGGGAGCTGTTTTTT
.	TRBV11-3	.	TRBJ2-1	CASSSPDGLYNEQFF	TGTGCCAGCAGCTCGCCCGATGGCCTCTACAATGAGCAGTTCTTC
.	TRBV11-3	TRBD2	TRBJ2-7	CASSPRLAGTYEQYF	TGTGCCAGCAGCCCCCGACTAGCGGGAACCTACGAGCAGTACTTC
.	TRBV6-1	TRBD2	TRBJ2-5	CASAPGGQETQYF	TGTGCCAGCGCTCCGGGGGGACAAGAGACCCAGTACTTC
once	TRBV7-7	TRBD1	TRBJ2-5	CASSFDRVETQYF	TGTGCCAGCAGCTTCGACAGGGTAGAGACCCAGTACTTC
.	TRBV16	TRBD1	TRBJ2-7	CASSQSLRDRDGEQYF	TGTGCCAGCAGCCAATCGTTACGGGACAGGGACGGCGAGCAGTACTTC
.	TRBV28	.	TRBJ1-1	CATKGRELNTEAFF	TGTGCCACAAAGGGAAGGGAGCTGAACACTGAAGCTTTCTTT
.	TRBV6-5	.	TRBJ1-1	CASSYGGARKAEAFF	TGTGCCAGCAGTTACGGGGGGGCGCGGAAAGCTGAAGCTTTCTTT
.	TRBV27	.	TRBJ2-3	CASSPSETGNSDTQYF	TGTGCCAGCAGTCCCTCTGAAACAGGGAACTCAGATACGCAGTATTTT
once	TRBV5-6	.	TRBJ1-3	CASSLLGGSSGNTIYF	TGTGCCAGCAGCTTGTTGGGGGGATCCTCTGGAAACACCATATATTTT
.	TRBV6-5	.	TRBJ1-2	CASNTGNYGYTF	TGTGCCAGCAATACAGGGAACTATGGCTACACCTTC